The next 14 T cell receptor beta chains were all read from a single sample in a study of T cells in Graves' hyperthyroidism and ophthalmopathy. The CDR3 regions of TCR beta were amplified from RNA transcripts. HTBI primers drove first-round RT-PCR of the TCR CDR3. TCRdb reanalysed the multiplex PCR reads using MiXCR and keeps one entry per CDR3 protein. The table includes approximately 400,000 distinct CDR3 sequences, 11% to 15% detected once. The sample taken for sequencing was blood. The receptors were sampled from a man in his fifties or sixties with Graves' ophthalmopathy.

This clonotype was detected only a few times. V and J are TRBV6-1 and TRBJ2-1, with 8 bases fitting TRBD2. J lost 10 bases, V lost 6 bases, and 8 bases had no gene match. Germline values: CDR1 MNHNS, CDR2 SASEGT. The CDR3 totals 13 residues. CDR3 nucleotides: TGTGCCAGCAGATACAGCGGGAGCGGAGAGCAGTTCTTC. This translates into CASRYSGSGEQFF.

This clonotype appeared a few times. The chain has TRBV27 and TRBJ1-2; D might be TRBD1 (5 bases). Trimming pared 2 bases from V and 7 bases from J, leaving 14 bases between. Germline V gene sequence: CDR1 MNHEY, CDR2 SMNVEV (reference sequence). There are 14 residues in the CDR3. The CDR3 loop reads CASSLKGTMGGYTF. The DNA for the CDR3 is TGTGCCAGCAGTTTAAAGGGGACTATGGGTGGCTACACCTTC.

The chain has TRBV5-1 and TRBJ2-5; TRBD1 matches at 9 bases. Per the germline V gene, CDR1 is SGHRS and CDR2 is YFSETQ. With 4 bases clipped from V and 5 bases from J, the junction kept 6 bases outside the gene matches. The CDR3 has 14 residues. The CDR3 nucleotides read TGCGCCAGCAGCACGGGGACAGGGCGGGAGACCCAGTACTTC. Its protein is CASSTGTGRETQYF.

This clonotype showed up many times. The chain has TRBV12-3 or TRBV12-4 and TRBJ2-1; TRBD2 matches 11 bases. Losses at the gene ends were 5 bases for V and 5 bases for J; bases not matched to a gene: 5. This CDR3 is built from 15 residues. The CDR3 spells CASSPSGRMNNEQFF. The CDR3 DNA reads TGTGCCAGCAGTCCTAGCGGGAGGATGAACAATGAGCAGTTCTTC.

This clonotype was observed a single time. A clone one base away is much larger, so this may be a read error. The rearrangement links TRBV5-1 to TRBJ1-1; TRBD1 agrees at 9 bases. Germline values: CDR1 SGHRS, CDR2 YFSETQ. Losses at the gene ends were 7 bases for V and 6 bases for J; bases not matched to a gene: 10. The length of the CDR3 is 14 residues. The CDR3 DNA follows: TGCGCCAGCGGCCCGTGGGACAGGGCCCCTGAAGCTTTCTTT. Translation: CASGPWDRAPEAFF.

This clonotype showed up just a few times. V is TRBV7-9 and J is TRBJ1-1; 7 bases are a match to TRBD1. CDR1 SEHNR and CDR2 FQNEAQ come from the germline V gene (reference sequence). With 5 bases clipped from V and 5 bases from J, the junction kept 8 bases outside the gene matches. The CDR3 is made up of 14 amino acids. CDR3 coding DNA: TGTGCCAGCAGCCCAACAGGGGTGGAAACTGAAGCTTTCTTT. This codes for CASSPTGVETEAFF.

The CDR3 nucleotides are TGCAGCGTTGTATTGTTTGGGACACCGACACCCTCCTCTGGAAACACCATATATTTT. It is translated as CSVVLFGTPTPSSGNTIYF. This chain connects TRBV29-1 to TRBJ1-3, with D possibly matching TRBD1 (6 bases). The CDR3 sequence is 19 residues long. The V end lost 4 bases, the J end lost 0 bases, and 25 bases lay between the germline ends. Germline assignment: CDR1 SQVTM and CDR2 ANQGSEA.

This clonotype has ten or more counts. At one of its ends the junction is not consistent with the germline gene, which may arise from a read error. This chain links TRBV3-1 with TRBJ1-1; 9 bases fit TRBD1. The CDR3 is 15 residues long. CDR1 LGHDT and CDR2 YNNKEL come from the germline V gene (reference sequence). In DNA, the CDR3 is TGTGCCAGCAGCCAAATAGGACAGGGGAACACTGGAGCTTTCTTT. It yields the protein CASSQIGQGNTGAFF. Drawing the rest from reference TRBV3-1 and TRBJ1-1, the complete variable domain is DTAVSQTPKYLVTQMGNDKSIKCEQNLGHDTMYWYKQDSKKFLKIMFSYNNKELIINETVPNRFSPKSPDKAHLNLHINSLELGDSAVYFCASSQIGQGNTGAFFGQGTRLTVV.

This clonotype was counted ten times or more. CDR3 nucleotides: TGCGCCAGCAGCATTCTACCGGGACAGGGGATGAATGAGCAGTTCTTC. Its translation is CASSILPGQGMNEQFF. The chain links TRBV5-1 to TRBJ2-1; 10 bases are shared with TRBD1. The CDR3 sequence is 16 residues long. Unmatched junction bases numbered 11, after V lost 4 bases and J lost 7 bases. Looked up from germline, CDR1 is SGHRS and CDR2 is YFSETQ.

The chain recombines TRBV29-1 with TRBJ1-1, with 10 bases fitting TRBD1. This CDR3 region has 12 residues. With 7 bases clipped from V and 6 bases from J, the junction kept 5 bases outside the gene matches. Looked up from germline, CDR1 is SQVTM and CDR2 is ANQGSEA. The CDR3 DNA is TGCAGCGGGGGACAGGGGTTTGCTGAAGCTTTCTTT. The encoded protein is CSGGQGFAEAFF. Variable domain in full (rest from reference TRBV29-1 and TRBJ1-1): SAVISQKPSRDICQRGTSLTIQCQVDSQVTMMFWYRQQPGQSLTLIATANQGSEATYESGFVIDKFPISRPNLTFSTLTVSNMSPEDSSIYLCSGGQGFAEAFFGQGTRLTVV.

The chain employs TRBV20-1 and TRBJ1-6, with 9 positions matching TRBD1. Per the germline V gene, CDR1 is DFQATT and CDR2 is SNEGSKA (reference sequence). The CDR3 has 18 residues. Losses at the gene ends were 3 bases for V and 0 bases for J; bases not matched to a gene: 9. The CDR3 bases are TGCAGTGCTAGGGACGCCGGGACAGGGAGCTCCTATAATTCACCCCTCCACTTT. Its translation: CSARDAGTGSSYNSPLHF.

V and J are TRBV4-1 and TRBJ1-1, with unresolved D. V was cut by 0 bases and J by 5 bases, with 7 bases left in between. There are 13 residues in the CDR3. The V gene's germline CDR1 is MGHRA and CDR2 YSYEKL. In nucleotides, the CDR3 is TGCGCCAGCAGCCAAGATCTACGGACTGAAGCTTTCTTT. Protein sequence: CASSQDLRTEAFF.

This sequence joins TRBV20-1 and TRBJ2-1, with 15 bases that match TRBD2. The V segment lost 3 bases and the J segment 1 base; nucleotides outside the gene matches: 1. The CDR3 covers 16 residues. Germline assignment: CDR1 DFQATT and CDR2 SNEGSKA (reference sequence). The CDR3 region is CSASGTSGRSYNEQFF. The CDR3 DNA reads as TGCAGTGCTAGTGGGACTAGCGGGAGGTCCTACAATGAGCAGTTCTTC.

This clonotype was detected a few times. The V gene is TRBV20-1, the J gene TRBJ2-3, with 9 bases lining up with TRBD1. CDR1 DFQATT and CDR2 SNEGSKA come from the germline V gene (reference sequence). J was trimmed by 2 bases and V by 6 bases; bases with no gene match: 6. The CDR3 sequence is 14 residues long. The CDR3 nucleotides read TGCAGTGCCACGACAGGGGGGAACACAGATACGCAGTATTTT. This sequence encodes CSATTGGNTDTQYF.